A single sample is the source of the 30 T cell receptor beta chains below, sequenced in a study of Ad26.COV2.S vaccination and SARS-CoV-2 variants. Sequenced by immunoSEQ multiplex PCR; TCRdb stores in-frame clones only, minus some. This table holds 440,000 or so clones, about 90% found once. Treatment: about 20 received Ad26.COV2.S at low or high dose, single or two shots; about 5 received placebo; per-sample allocation not given. At day 63 after the first vaccine or placebo injection, samples were drawn. This specimen consisted of peripheral blood, obtained in a trial of Ad26.COV2.S vaccine versus placebo. All receptors come from a person aged 18-65 years who received the Ad26.COV2.S COVID-19 vaccine or a placebo.

The chain employs TRBV2 and TRBJ1-5, with unresolved D. From germline, CDR1 is SNHLY and CDR2 FYNNEI. Trimming removed 5 bases at V and 2 bases at J, with 7 bases between. This CDR3 is built from 13 residues. The CDR3 DNA reads as TGTGCCAGCAGTTCATGGGGCAATCAGCCCCAGCATTTT. It encodes CASSSWGNQPQHF.

A few counts support this clone. The same CDR3 arises from other DNA sequences in this sample as well. The chain is built from TRBV19 and TRBJ2-7; 10 nucleotides line up with TRBD1. This CDR3 spans 13 amino acids. J was trimmed by 4 bases and V by 6 bases; bases with no gene match: 3. The germline V gene has CDR1 LNHDA and CDR2 SQIVND (reference sequence). This CDR3 is CASSRDRGYEQYF. CDR3 DNA: TGTGCCAGTAGCCGGGACAGGGGTTACGAGCAGTACTTC.

The chain uses TRBV9 and TRBJ2-3; 7 bases line up with TRBD2. The CDR3 has 18 residues. The V gene end was trimmed by 0 bases and the J gene end by 0 bases; junction bases not matched to a gene: 10. Germline V gene data show CDR1 as SGDLS and CDR2 as YYNGEE. CDR3 region: CASSVDPGTGGSTDTQYF. CDR3 in DNA: TGTGCCAGCAGCGTAGACCCGGGGACGGGGGGTAGCACAGATACGCAGTATTTT.

This clone was counted a single time. This chain joins TRBV28 and TRBJ2-3; 7 nucleotides align to TRBD1. Germline trimming cut 7 bases from V and 6 bases from J; bases unmatched to any gene: 10. The CDR3 runs 14 residues. Germline CDR1 MDHEN, CDR2 SYDVKM. The CDR3 DNA follows: TGTGCCAGCACTAAGCAAGGGGGCCCGGATACGCAGTATTTT. It codes for CASTKQGGPDTQYF.

The chain carries TRBV5-6 and TRBJ2-2; perhaps TRBD1 as D (6 bases). V lost 3 bases, J lost 6 bases, and 12 bases lay in between. Germline V gene lookup returns CDR1 SGHDT and CDR2 YYEEEE. The CDR3 loop spans 14 amino acids. Written as DNA, the CDR3 is TGTGCCAGCAGCTCTTACAGGGTTTCCGGGGAGCTGTTTTTT. Amino acids: CASSSYRVSGELFF. The full variable domain, rest sourced from reference TRBV5-6 and TRBJ2-2, is DAGVTQSPTHLIKTRGQQVTLRCSPKSGHDTVSWYQQALGQGPQFIFQYYEEEERQRGNFPDRFSGHQFPNYSSELNVNALLLGDSALYLCASSSYRVSGELFFGEGSRLTVL.

The rearrangement links TRBV9 to TRBJ2-1, with 10 bases lining up with TRBD2. Trimming at V came to 3 bases and at J to 10 bases, leaving 13 bases not matched to a gene. Germline values: CDR1 SGDLS, CDR2 YYNGEE. The CDR3 has 16 amino acids. As DNA, the CDR3 is TGTGCCAGCAGCGCGTATAGCGGGAGGCCCCGGGGGGAGCAGTTCTTC. Translation: CASSAYSGRPRGEQFF.

The sample holds a few counts of this clone. The V gene is TRBV2, the J gene TRBJ1-3, with a tentative D call TRBD1 (5 bases). The germline V gene encodes CDR1 SNHLY and CDR2 FYNNEI. Between the trimmed V and J ends, which lost 6 bases and 9 bases, there was a span of 18 bases. This CDR3 region has 14 residues. The CDR3 loop reads CASRLRTFGSTIYF. CDR3 nucleotides: TGTGCCAGCAGGCTTCGGACATTCGGCAGCACCATATATTTT.

The rearrangement joins TRBV18 to TRBJ1-6; D not certain. Germline V gives CDR1 KGHSH, CDR2 LQKENI. This CDR3 has 16 residues. With 2 bases removed from V and 5 bases from J, the gap between germline ends came to 13 bases. The CDR3, as DNA: TGTGCCAGCTCACCAAGGGCAGGTGGGGATAATTCACCCCTCCACTTT. Protein product: CASSPRAGGDNSPLHF. Supplemented by reference TRBV18 and TRBJ1-6, the full variable domain reads NAGVMQNPRHLVRRRGQEARLRCSPMKGHSHVYWYRQLPEEGLKFMVYLQKENIIDESGMPKERFSAEFPKEGPSILRIQQVVRGDSAAYFCASSPRAGGDNSPLHFGNGTRLTVT.

The chain recombines TRBV25-1 with TRBJ2-1; D perhaps matches TRBD2 (5 bases). The CDR3 totals 14 residues. Trimming pared 5 bases from V and 5 bases from J, leaving 13 bases between. Germline loops: CDR1 MGHDK, CDR2 SYGVNS. The DNA for the CDR3 is TGTGCCAGCAGTATTGATTTTAGCGACAATGAGCAGTTCTTC. It yields the protein CASSIDFSDNEQFF. Together with reference TRBV25-1 and TRBJ2-1, the CDR3 gives the full variable domain: EADIYQTPRYLVIGTGKKITLECSQTMGHDKMYWYQQDPGMELHLIHYSYGVNSTEKGDLSSESTVSRIRTEHFPLTLESARPSHTSQYLCASSIDFSDNEQFFGPGTRLTVL.

This chain uses TRBV6-1 with TRBJ2-3; TRBD1 or TRBD2 may be the D gene (5 bases each). V lost 4 bases and J lost 0, with 14 bases in between. Per the germline V gene, CDR1 is MNHNS and CDR2 is SASEGT. The length of the CDR3 is 16 residues. CDR3 in amino acids: CASSVQGTLSTDTQYF. The CDR3 DNA is TGTGCCAGCAGTGTTCAAGGGACCTTAAGCACAGATACGCAGTATTTT.

The chain couples TRBV5-1 to TRBJ2-3; 14 bases align to TRBD2. This CDR3 spans 17 amino acids. Germline assignment: CDR1 SGHRS and CDR2 YFSETQ. The ends lost 0 bases at V and 5 bases at J; junction bases unmatched: 5. DNA of the CDR3: TGCGCCAGCAGCTTGGCCGGGACTAGCGGGAGTAGAGATACGCAGTATTTT. Amino acids: CASSLAGTSGSRDTQYF.

The chain couples TRBV5-1 to TRBJ2-2; D might be TRBD1 (6 bases). The CDR3 runs 15 residues. V was trimmed by 1 base and J by 6 bases, leaving 13 bases between them. The germline V gene encodes CDR1 SGHRS and CDR2 YFSETQ. In DNA form, the CDR3 reads TGCGCCAGCAGCTTGTTAGGACAGTTCCCCGGGGAGCTGTTTTTT. Residues: CASSLLGQFPGELFF.

This sequence joins TRBV12-3 or TRBV12-4 and TRBJ2-7; 8 bases match TRBD1. Germline trimming cut 5 bases from V and 4 bases from J; bases unmatched to any gene: 4. CDR3 length: 13 amino acids. In DNA, the CDR3 is TGTGCCAGCAGTGGACAGGGTAGATACGAGCAGTACTTC. Residues: CASSGQGRYEQYF.

The rearrangement links TRBV28 to TRBJ2-1; 10 nucleotides match TRBD2. Germline-derived CDR1 and CDR2 are MDHEN and SYDVKM. The CDR3 is 18 residues long. Trimming removed 4 bases from V and 7 bases from J; junction bases left unmatched: 16. The CDR3 reads CASSSTLKREGRRNEQFF. In DNA form, the CDR3 reads TGTGCCAGCAGTTCTACTCTTAAGCGGGAGGGCCGGAGGAATGAGCAGTTCTTC.

The V gene is TRBV30, the J gene TRBJ1-2, with D perhaps TRBD1 (6 bases). The CDR3 contains 13 residues. Looked up from germline, CDR1 is GTSNPN and CDR2 is SVGIG (reference sequence). Deletions cut 1 base from V and 4 bases from J, with 10 bases between. This CDR3 reads CAWSAQGTYGYTF. The CDR3 nucleotides read TGTGCCTGGAGTGCTCAGGGGACCTATGGCTACACCTTC.

The V gene is TRBV21-1, the J gene TRBJ1-5; the D segment call TRBD1 is taken from the table without a DNA check. TRBV21-1 is listed as a pseudogene. The CDR3 spans 16 residues. This CDR3 is CASSKIGQGGNQPQHF. CDR3 bases: TGTGCCAGCAGCAAAATTGGGCAGGGTGGCAATCAGCCCCAGCATTTT.

DNA for the CDR3: TGTGCCAGCAGCGTAGATAGCGACAATGAGCAGTTCTTC. Translating it yields CASSVDSDNEQFF. This sequence joins TRBV9 and TRBJ2-1; D is perhaps TRBD2 (5 bases). Germline CDR1 and CDR2: SGDLS and YYNGEE. The CDR3 length is 13 residues. Trimming left V 0 bases short and J 5 bases short, with 6 bases between.

The chain is built from TRBV4-1 and TRBJ2-1; D remains ambiguous. Deletions cut 0 bases from V and 6 bases from J, with 15 bases between. This CDR3 comprises 16 residues. CDR1 is MGHRA and CDR2 is YSYEKL in the germline V gene. In DNA form, the CDR3 reads TGCGCCAGCAGCCAAGATTTTGCGAGAACACTCAATGAGCAGTTCTTC. As protein: CASSQDFARTLNEQFF.

The rearrangement uses TRBV12-3 or TRBV12-4 and TRBJ2-1; D is uncertain. V was shortened by 6 bases and J by 12 bases, with 12 bases between the two germline ends. The length of the CDR3 is 11 residues. This CDR3 is CASSRDYGQFF. The CDR3 DNA follows: TGTGCCAGCAGCCGAGATTATGGGCAGTTCTTC.

The gene calls are TRBV15 and TRBJ2-2, with 10 bases aligning to TRBD2. This CDR3 is built from 21 residues. Germline CDR1 LNHNV, CDR2 YYDKDF (reference sequence). The junction had 14 bases not matched to a gene; V was cut back by 1 base and J by 0 bases. For the CDR3, the DNA is TGTGCCACCAGCAGAGTCAGAAGGGCTAGCGGGGGTTTTACGAACACCGGGGAGCTGTTTTTT. Its protein product is CATSRVRRASGGFTNTGELFF.

This clone was seen just once. CDR3 sequence reads: CASSLGRGPQSYEQYF. The DNA of the CDR3 is TGTGCCAGCAGCTTAGGGAGGGGCCCTCAGTCCTACGAGCAGTACTTC. The V gene is TRBV7-6, the J gene TRBJ2-7; the D gene is possibly TRBD2 (6 bases). The V and J ends lost 1 base and 1 base respectively, with 14 bases between them. The germline gives CDR1 SGHVS, CDR2 FNYEAQ. The CDR3 length is 16 residues.

The chain joins TRBV24-1 to TRBJ2-2; 9 bases fit TRBD1. Germline CDR1 reads KGHDR; CDR2 reads SFDVKD. The CDR3 runs to 16 residues. V gave up 7 bases and J gave up 1 base; unmatched junction bases: 6. DNA of the CDR3: TGTGCCACCAGCGAGCCGGGACAGGGGAACACCGGGGAGCTGTTTTTT. It specifies CATSEPGQGNTGELFF.

The chain has TRBV7-2 and TRBJ1-6, with 7 bases fitting TRBD1. The CDR3 length is 16 residues. J gave up 7 bases and V 2 bases, and 8 bases lay outside the gene matches. Germline loops: CDR1 SGHTA, CDR2 FQGNSA. This CDR3 is CASSLRQGLRNSPLHF. The CDR3 DNA reads as TGTGCCAGCAGCTTACGACAGGGATTGCGGAATTCACCCCTCCACTTT.

The chain has TRBV24-1 and TRBJ2-3; 8 nucleotides agree with TRBD2. With 5 bases clipped from V and 3 bases from J, the junction kept 9 bases outside the gene matches. CDR3 length: 16 residues. Germline CDR1 and CDR2: KGHDR and SFDVKD. DNA for the CDR3: TGTGCCACCAGTGGCCCGAGAGCGGGAGTTACAGATACGCAGTATTTT. Its protein is CATSGPRAGVTDTQYF.

The V and J genes are TRBV6-5 and TRBJ1-4; D remains unclear. This CDR3 region has 12 residues. Trimming removed 6 bases from V and 12 bases from J, with 14 bases in between. Per the germline V gene, CDR1 is MNHEY and CDR2 is SVGAGI. CDR3 DNA: TGTGCCAGCAGCAACAGTTATGAGGAACTGTTTTTT. This encodes CASSNSYEELFF.

Comment on this clone: The junction and the germline gene differ at one end; a read error may be behind it. The chain carries TRBV10-3 and TRBJ2-7; 9 bases match TRBD2. This CDR3 comprises 14 residues. Germline-derived CDR1 and CDR2 are ENHRY and SYGVKD. The DNA of the CDR3 is TGTGCCATCAGCGGGGCTAGCGGGACCTACGGGCAGTACTTC. Translation: CAISGASGTYGQYF.

This clone was recorded only once. The chain combines TRBV27 with TRBJ2-6; 10 bases fit TRBD1. V lost 5 bases, J lost 3 bases, and 4 bases stayed unmatched. CDR3 length equals 16 residues. CDR1 is MNHEY and CDR2 is SMNVEV in the germline V gene (reference sequence). CDR3 coding DNA: TGTGCCAGCAGTGACAGGGGGCAAGTTGGGGCCAACGTCCTGACTTTC. Translating it yields CASSDRGQVGANVLTF.

The sample holds one count of this clone. This chain uses TRBV9 with TRBJ2-1; D is possibly TRBD1 or TRBD2 (5 bases each). The germline V gene encodes CDR1 SGDLS and CDR2 YYNGEE. The CDR3 consists of 16 residues. Trimming removed 0 bases at V and 0 bases at J, with 10 bases between. The CDR3 spells CASSVGDPSSYNEQFF. The DNA for the CDR3 is TGTGCCAGCAGCGTAGGGGACCCCAGCTCCTACAATGAGCAGTTCTTC.

The rearrangement uses TRBV5-8 and TRBJ2-5; 8 nucleotides line up with TRBD2. Trimming removed 3 bases from V and 9 bases from J; junction bases left unmatched: 1. CDR1 and CDR2 from the germline V gene are SGHTS and YDEGEE. The CDR3 extends over 11 amino acids. The DNA of the CDR3 is TGTGCCAGCAGCTATAGCGGGGCCCAGTACTTC. Translating gives CASSYSGAQYF. Looking up the rest from reference TRBV5-8 and TRBJ2-5 gives the full variable domain: EAGVTQSPTHLIKTRGQQATLRCSPISGHTSVYWYQQALGLGLQFLLWYDEGEERNRGNFPPRFSGRQFPNYSSELNVNALELEDSALYLCASSYSGAQYFGPGTRLLVL.

This chain joins TRBV7-2 and TRBJ2-5; a possible D gene is TRBD2 (5 bases). The CDR3 runs to 16 residues. CDR1 SGHTA and CDR2 FQGNSA come from the germline V gene. The ends were cut back, 5 bases at V and 4 bases at J, with 20 bases in the middle. CDR3 DNA: TGTGCCAGCAGCCCACAAAGCCCCGGGATAGGAGAGACCCAGTACTTC. Protein product: CASSPQSPGIGETQYF.